Following are 2 T cell receptor beta chains from one sample sequenced in a study of blood T cells in healthy people across ages. Primed by a sample-barcoded 5' primer and a J-beta primer mix, a second PCR proceeded for roughly 7 to 11 cycles. Each CDR3 protein is one row after TCRdb ran MiXCR on the 5' RACE reads. The sample carries around 620,000 distinct CDR3 sequences, 25% to 30% recorded once. The specimen was blood. All receptors come from a woman aged 70-85 years in good health.

This clonotype has only a few counts. This chain links TRBV20-1 with TRBJ2-7, with TRBD2 matching over 10 bases. Germline CDR1 and CDR2: DFQATT and SNEGSKA (reference sequence). The CDR3 has 14 residues. V gave up 0 bases and J gave up 3 bases; unmatched junction bases: 2. CDR3 in amino acids: CSARELAGVYEQYF. In DNA form, the CDR3 reads TGCAGTGCTAGAGAGCTAGCGGGGGTCTACGAGCAGTACTTC.

The chain combines TRBV20-1 with TRBJ2-5; D ambiguous. The end of the DNA fits TRBJ2-7 better, so the J call may be wrong. The CDR3 extends over 13 amino acids. CDR1 is DFQATT and CDR2 is SNEGSKA in the germline V gene (reference sequence). The CDR3 DNA follows: TGCAGTGCCACCATGATGGTCAACTACGAGCAGTACTTC. This codes for CSATMMVNYEQYF.